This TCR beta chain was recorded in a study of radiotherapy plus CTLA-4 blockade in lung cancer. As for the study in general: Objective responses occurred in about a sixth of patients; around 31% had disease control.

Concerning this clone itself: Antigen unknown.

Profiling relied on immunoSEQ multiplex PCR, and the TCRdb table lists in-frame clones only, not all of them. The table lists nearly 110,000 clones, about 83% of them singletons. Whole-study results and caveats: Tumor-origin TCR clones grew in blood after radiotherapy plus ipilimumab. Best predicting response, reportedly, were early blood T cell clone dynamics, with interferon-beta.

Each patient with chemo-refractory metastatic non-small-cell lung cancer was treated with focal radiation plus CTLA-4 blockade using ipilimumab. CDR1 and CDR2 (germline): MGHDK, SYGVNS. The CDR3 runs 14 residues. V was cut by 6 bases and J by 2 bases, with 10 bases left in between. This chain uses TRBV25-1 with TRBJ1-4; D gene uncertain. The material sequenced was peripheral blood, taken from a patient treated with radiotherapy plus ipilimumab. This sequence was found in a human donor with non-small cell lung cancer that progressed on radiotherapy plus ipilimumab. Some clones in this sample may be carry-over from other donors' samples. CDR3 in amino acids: CASSSGRTNEKLFF. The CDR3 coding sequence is TGTGCCAGCAGCTCGGGCCGGACTAATGAAAAACTGTTTTTT.